A single sample gave rise to the 16 T cell receptor beta chains below, sequenced in a study of regulatory T cells in long-lasting Graves disease. Documented time point: newly diagnosed GD, antithyroid drugs for less than 3 months. Scientists built the TCR library using RNA that was extracted from PBMCs. Arm-PCR of CDR3 regions with iRepertoire HTBI primers generated TCR beta libraries. A single record per CDR3 protein comes from TCRdb applying MiXCR to the multiplex PCR reads. The table lists approximately 540,000 distinct CDR3 sequences, approximately 12% of them singletons. Separately, the same data were catalogued under a study of T cells in Graves' hyperthyroidism and ophthalmopathy.

The specimen was peripheral blood mononuclear cells (PBMCs), collected at new diagnosis, from a patient treated with antithyroid drugs. These receptors were collected from a woman in her thirties with Graves disease.

The chain recombines TRBV19 with TRBJ1-5; D possibly corresponds to TRBD1 (5 bases). The V gene lost 5 bases and the J gene lost 2 bases, with 13 bases spanning the gap. Germline CDR1 reads LNHDA; CDR2 reads SQIVND (reference sequence). This CDR3 comprises 15 residues. The CDR3 DNA sequence: TGTGCCAGTAGTCTCAAGACAGTCGGCAATCAGCCCCAGCATTTT. Amino acids: CASSLKTVGNQPQHF.

This clonotype was recorded at least ten times. J is TRBJ2-7 and V is TRBV11-2; 7 nucleotides match TRBD2. The CDR3 totals 15 residues. With V trimmed by 2 bases and J by 2 bases, 6 bases remained unmatched. Germline V gene sequence: CDR1 SGHAT, CDR2 FQNNGV. This chain's CDR3 is CASSLWQGGPYEQYF. The CDR3 bases are TGTGCCAGCAGCTTATGGCAGGGAGGGCCCTACGAGCAGTACTTC.

In its sample, this clonotype was seen many times. The chain couples TRBV28 to TRBJ2-5; no reliable D call. CDR1 is MDHEN and CDR2 is SYDVKM in the germline V gene. V was shortened by 1 base and J by 5 bases, with 14 bases between the two germline ends. The CDR3 runs 15 residues. The CDR3, as DNA: TGTGCCAGCAGTTTATATAACCTCCGACTGGAGACCCAGTACTTC. The encoded protein is CASSLYNLRLETQYF.

Notes on this clonotype: This could be a read error, since a much larger clone is one nucleotide away. This chain uses TRBV30 with TRBJ1-2; D remains ambiguous. Germline CDR1 reads GTSNPN; CDR2 reads SVGIG (reference sequence). The CDR3 has 12 residues. The CDR3 loop is CVWGRNSYGYTF. CDR3 nucleotide sequence: TGTGTCTGGGGAAGGAACAGTTATGGCTACACCTTC. Combining the CDR3 with reference TRBV30 and TRBJ1-2 gives the whole variable domain SQTIHQWPATLVQPVGSPLSLECTVEGTSNPNLYWYRQAAGRGLQLLFYSVGIGQISSEVPQNLSASRPQDRQFILSSKKLLLSDSGFYLCVWGRNSYGYTFGSGTRLTVV.

This chain links TRBV20-1 with TRBJ1-6; unclear D gene. There are 15 residues in the CDR3. Germline assignment: CDR1 DFQATT and CDR2 SNEGSKA (reference sequence). Trimming pared 5 bases from V and 10 bases from J, leaving 21 bases between. The CDR3 is CSAAGSLSPNSPLHF. Written as DNA, the CDR3 is TGCAGTGCTGCGGGCTCCCTGAGCCCCAACTCACCCCTCCACTTT.

The V and J genes are TRBV20-1 and TRBJ1-4, with TRBD1 identical over 10 bases. V was pared by 5 bases and J by 8 bases, with 11 bases of the junction left unmatched. Germline lookup yields CDR1 DFQATT and CDR2 SNEGSKA (reference sequence). The CDR3 spans 15 residues. CDR3 loop: CSAAKKTGGREKLFF. The CDR3 DNA reads TGCAGTGCTGCGAAAAAGACAGGGGGCCGGGAAAAACTGTTTTTT.

This clonotype was picked up many times. The chain links TRBV3-1 to TRBJ2-5; D is unresolved. Trimming shortened V by 3 bases and J by 5 bases, and 19 bases separated the two germline ends. The CDR3 runs 16 residues. Germline assignment: CDR1 LGHDT and CDR2 YNNKEL (reference sequence). The CDR3 loop is CASSQNLVLLGETQYF. The CDR3 bases are TGTGCCAGCAGCCAGAATCTAGTCCTCCTCGGCGAGACCCAGTACTTC.

This clonotype was found many times. V and J are TRBV11-2 and TRBJ2-2; D call uncertain. CDR1 and CDR2 from the germline V gene are SGHAT and FQNNGV. The CDR3 covers 15 residues. The V end was cut by 1 base, the J end by 3 bases, with 9 bases between. CDR3: CASSLVLGYTGELFF. The CDR3 nucleotides are TGTGCCAGCAGCTTAGTTTTGGGATACACCGGGGAGCTGTTTTTT.

This clonotype was seen ten or more times. Written as DNA, the CDR3 is TGTGCCAGCAGTTCAGGGGCGGGGACCCAGTACTTC. It translates to CASSSGAGTQYF. The chain links TRBV12-3 or TRBV12-4 to TRBJ2-5; TRBD1 is a possible D gene (6 bases). Trimming stripped 4 bases from V and 7 bases from J, with 10 bases between. The CDR3 consists of 12 residues.

Only a few counts were recorded for this clonotype. A much larger clone differs from this one at a single base, so this may be a read error. The V gene is TRBV11-2, the J gene TRBJ2-1; D is perhaps TRBD2 (5 bases). In germline, CDR1 is SGHAT, CDR2 FQNNGV. The CDR3 covers 15 residues. The CDR3 DNA sequence: TGTGCCAGCAGCTTAGGGCTCCCTCCCTTTAGCGAGCAGCTCTTC. Translation gives CASSLGLPPFSEQLF.

There are many counts of this clonotype. The V and J genes are TRBV18 and TRBJ2-1; 7 bases agree with TRBD1. The CDR3 spans 14 residues. Germline-derived CDR1 and CDR2 are KGHSH and LQKENI. V lost 6 bases to trimming and J lost 9 bases; unmatched junction nucleotides: 11. Written as DNA, the CDR3 is TGTGCCAGCTCTCCGAATACAGGGGACCCTGAGCAGTTCTTC. This sequence encodes CASSPNTGDPEQFF.

This clonotype was seen repeatedly, ten times or more. CDR3 bases: TGTGCCAGCAGCCGATACCTAGGGAATGAGCAGTTCTTC. Its protein is CASSRYLGNEQFF. The chain links TRBV7-3 to TRBJ2-3; no clear D gene. The end of the DNA fits TRBJ2-1 better, so the J call may be wrong. There are 13 residues in the CDR3. Germline-derived CDR1 and CDR2 are SGHTA and FQGTGA.

This clonotype was seen ten or more times. The rearrangement links TRBV10-3 to TRBJ1-1; unclear D gene. The V end lost 5 bases, the J end lost 4 bases, and 11 bases lay between the germline ends. Germline CDR1 ENHRY, CDR2 SYGVKD. This CDR3 has 13 amino acids. The CDR3, as DNA: TGTGCCATCAGTCCCGGCCCGGGCACTGAAGCTTTCTTT. Residues: CAISPGPGTEAFF.

A few counts support this clonotype. The chain combines TRBV6-9 with TRBJ2-7; 7 bases match TRBD1. The length of the CDR3 is 13 residues. Germline CDR1 is MNHGY and CDR2 is SVAAGI. V trimming: 4 bases; J trimming: 4 bases; junction bases outside the gene matches: 4. This chain's CDR3 is CASSSGGEYEQYF. The CDR3 DNA reads as TGTGCCAGCAGTTCAGGGGGAGAGTACGAGCAGTACTTC.

This clonotype was counted ten times or more. This chain joins TRBV20-1 and TRBJ2-7; D gene uncertain. V lost 1 base to trimming and J lost 3 bases, with 4 bases between them. Germline CDR1 is DFQATT and CDR2 is SNEGSKA (reference sequence). The CDR3 is 11 amino acids. The CDR3: CSARVSYEQYF. The CDR3 nucleotides are TGCAGTGCTAGAGTAAGCTACGAGCAGTACTTC.

This clonotype has ten or more counts. The chain links TRBV7-8 to TRBJ1-6; TRBD1 matches at 7 bases. CDR1 and CDR2 (germline): SGHVS, FQNEAQ. This CDR3 has 14 amino acids. V lost 5 bases to trimming and J lost 10 bases; unmatched junction nucleotides: 8. CDR3 residues: CASSTQGFGSPLHF. DNA for the CDR3: TGTGCCAGCAGCACACAGGGGTTCGGATCACCCCTCCACTTT.